This TCR beta chain is drawn from a study of OX40 agonist ivuxolimab in advanced cancers. In terms of the full investigation: Ivuxolimab, which targeted the costimulatory receptor OX40 (CD134), was an agonistic, fully human IgG2 monoclonal antibody. The monotherapy dose-escalation portion (N of about 57 patients) of the phase I ivuxolimab trial is reported in the paper. The point of sequencing TCRbeta in the periphery was to test whether ivuxolimab changed TCR sequence diversity and drove clonal T-cell expansion. Partial responses occurred in three dose-escalation patients: two with cutaneous melanoma and one with hepatocellular carcinoma. Of the roughly 51 dose-escalation patients, hepatocellular carcinoma was present in 19, melanoma in approximately 15, renal cell carcinoma in 9 and head and neck cancer in 9. Intravenous ivuxolimab was administered to patients every 2 weeks at six dose levels: 0.01, 0.1, 0.3, 1.5, 3 and 10 mg/kg. Patients were allowed to have had prior anti-PD-1, anti-PD-L1 or anti-CTLA-4 therapy, and about 40% of the dose-escalation patients had been treated with checkpoint inhibitors. In the dose-escalation cohort, around four fifths of patients were male, and the mean age was 60 years with a range of roughly 20 to 79. Findings and caveats that apply to the study as a whole: After ivuxolimab, CD8+ T cells had more expanded clones than CD4+ T cells on average. Low levels of normalized T-cell clonal expansion were also shown by some nonresponding patients. At doses from 0.1 to 3.0 mg/kg, clonal expansion was seen in both CD4+ and CD8+ blood T cells between baseline and week 6. The antigen specificity of the clonally expanded peripheral T cells was not determined. In the 0.1-3.0 mg/kg groups, partial responders had among the lowest normalized peripheral clonal expansion, particularly in CD8+ T cells.

Worth noting for this clone: This clone's antigen is unknown. Base qualities were left out, and no much larger clone turns up one base away.

To sequence the TCRbeta CDR3 region, genomic DNA was isolated from the sorted cells. The immunoSEQ Assay was used for sequencing of TCRbeta CDR3 regions. TCRdb stores this immuneACCESS table with in-frame sequences only. Part of the clones is absent; in the studies checked, under half of the shortfall reflects unresolved V genes, and no reason is known for the rest. The sample table shows 29,000 or so clones, and roughly nine tenths are seen once. The ten largest clones take up roughly a tenth of the sample. Trimming takes 1 base from V and 0 bases from J, and the germline ends sit 3 bases apart. The germline V gene (reference sequence) provides CDR1 SEHNR and CDR2 FQNEAQ. There are 13 amino acids in the CDR3, from cysteine to phenylalanine inclusive. Only CDR3 DNA remains: 39 bases, in frame from the first base. Patients with a history of autoimmune disease or receiving systemic immunosuppression were excluded from the trial. Peripheral blood for TCR sequencing was drawn from every dose cohort at baseline, at cycle 4 day 1 and at cycle 7 day 1. Samples were obtained from an open-label, multicenter, first-in-human phase I dose-escalation trial of ivuxolimab. Adults with locally advanced or metastatic melanoma, renal cell, hepatocellular, or head and neck squamous cell carcinoma were enrolled in the trial. Before TCR sequencing, CD4+ T cells and CD8+ T cells were sorted from peripheral blood as separate populations.

The sequence is built from TRBV7-9 and TRBJ1-1; the D gene lacks a confident call. The clonotype originates from an adult with an advanced solid tumor such as melanoma, head and neck, liver or kidney cancer. Sequences were derived from CD4+ or CD8+ T cells sorted from blood, sampled in a trial of the OX40 agonist ivuxolimab. The CDR3 here reads CASSLEVNTEAFF. DNA sequence: TGTGCCAGCAGCTTAGAAGTGAACACTGAAGCTTTCTTT.